The 14 T cell receptor beta chains given below trace back to one sample, sequenced in a study of PD-L1 blockade in urothelial cancer. Method: immunoSEQ multiplex PCR; TCRdb's copy keeps in-frame clones and lacks some. Among some 120,000 clones, 75% to 95% were seen once, and the ten largest hold less than 4.5%. Noted time point: peripheral blood 6 weeks after treatment start. Source: PBMCs, taken around atezolizumab (anti-PD-L1) treatment. The receptors stem from a man in his sixties with urothelial cancer.

This chain's CDR3 is CASSWQGKNTF. CDR3 coding DNA: TGTGCCAGCAGCTGGCAGGGGAAAAACACCTTC. This chain links TRBV2 with TRBJ1-2; D possibly corresponds to TRBD1 (6 bases). V dropped 6 bases and J dropped 12 bases, with 14 bases sitting between them. CDR3 length: 11 amino acids. Germline CDR1 SNHLY, CDR2 FYNNEI. Together with reference TRBV2 and TRBJ1-2, the CDR3 gives the full variable domain: EPEVTQTPSHQVTQMGQEVILRCVPISNHLYFYWYRQILGQKVEFLVSFYNNEISEKSEIFDDQFSVERPDGSNFTLKIRSTKLEDSAMYFCASSWQGKNTFGSGTRLTVV.

V gene TRBV5-6 combines with J gene TRBJ2-6; 7 bases line up with TRBD1. The J segment lost 3 bases and the V segment lost 4 bases, leaving 4 bases of the junction unmatched. Germline CDR1 SGHDT, CDR2 YYEEEE. The CDR3 extends over 15 amino acids. The CDR3 sequence: CASSPTGNGANVLTF. The CDR3 DNA sequence: TGTGCCAGCAGCCCGACAGGGAATGGGGCCAACGTCCTGACTTTC.

This chain connects TRBV5-5 to TRBJ1-5; D is unclear. The V end was cut by 1 base, the J end by 4 bases, with 3 bases between. This CDR3 has 12 residues. Germline loops: CDR1 SGHKS, CDR2 YYEKEE (reference sequence). CDR3 region: CASSLINQPQHF. The CDR3 DNA reads TGTGCCAGCAGCTTGATAAATCAGCCCCAGCATTTT.

The chain has TRBV10-3 and TRBJ2-1; D gene uncertain. The germline CDR1 and CDR2 sequences are ENHRY and SYGVKD. V lost 2 bases and J lost 7, with 21 bases in between. The CDR3 consists of 17 residues. CDR3 region: CAISERGAKKNGNEQFF. The CDR3 coding sequence is TGTGCCATCAGTGAGAGAGGTGCGAAAAAGAACGGAAATGAGCAGTTCTTC.

The rearrangement joins TRBV10-3 to TRBJ1-5; possibly TRBD1 for D (5 bases). Per the germline V gene, CDR1 is ENHRY and CDR2 is SYGVKD. The CDR3 totals 19 residues. Trimming shortened V by 0 bases and J by 0 bases, and 18 bases separated the two germline ends. In DNA, the CDR3 is TGTGCCATCAGTGAGTCGGGGCCCGCGCAAACTTATAGCAATCAGCCCCAGCATTTT. This encodes CAISESGPAQTYSNQPQHF.

The rearrangement joins TRBV18 to TRBJ1-1; TRBD1 is a possible D gene (6 bases). The germline V and J ends were trimmed by 5 bases and 3 bases, with 16 bases remaining between them. This CDR3 contains 15 residues. The germline gives CDR1 KGHSH, CDR2 LQKENI. CDR3 bases: TGTGCCAGCTCATCGCAACAGGGATTCGACACTGAAGCTTTCTTT. Translation: CASSSQQGFDTEAFF.

V and J are TRBV4-1 and TRBJ1-4; possibly TRBD1 for D (5 bases). Germline-derived CDR1 and CDR2 are MGHRA and YSYEKL. The V end was cut by 2 bases, the J end by 0 bases, with 13 bases between. This CDR3 comprises 17 residues. CDR3 in amino acids: CASSQQSGVATNEKLFF. The CDR3 DNA follows: TGCGCCAGCAGCCAACAGTCGGGGGTAGCAACTAATGAAAAACTGTTTTTT.

V gene TRBV5-5 combines with J gene TRBJ2-7, with 7 nucleotides matching TRBD2. Unmatched junction bases numbered 7, after V lost 4 bases and J lost 0 bases. This CDR3 contains 15 residues. Germline CDR1 is SGHKS and CDR2 is YYEKEE (reference sequence). The CDR3 is CASSHPGTTSYEQYF. The CDR3 DNA is TGTGCCAGCAGCCACCCGGGGACTACCTCCTACGAGCAGTACTTC.

The V gene is TRBV23-1, the J gene TRBJ1-4; D is perhaps TRBD1 (6 bases). TRBV23-1 is classed as an ORF, of uncertain function. This CDR3 region has 13 residues. The V and J ends lost 5 bases and 7 bases respectively, with 11 bases between them. CDR3 DNA sequence: TGCGCCAGCAGTGTGCAGGGGTTTGAAAAACTGTTTTTT. It yields the protein CASSVQGFEKLFF.

The chain carries TRBV30 and TRBJ2-2; D may be TRBD1 (7 bases). Between the trimmed V and J ends, which lost 2 bases and 0 bases, there was a span of 10 bases. The CDR3 totals 15 residues. Germline V gene sequence: CDR1 GTSNPN, CDR2 SVGIG (reference sequence). The DNA for the CDR3 is TGTGCCTGGAGTCCAGGGGGGACGAACACCGGGGAGCTGTTTTTT. The encoded protein is CAWSPGGTNTGELFF.

V is TRBV5-6 and J is TRBJ2-5, with TRBD1 as a possible D gene (6 bases). Between the trimmed V and J ends, which lost 2 bases and 4 bases, there was a span of 15 bases. Germline V gene sequence: CDR1 SGHDT, CDR2 YYEEEE. This CDR3 contains 15 residues. CDR3 in DNA: TGTGCCAGCAGCTTACGGGTACAGGGCGGAGAGACCCAGTACTTC. Translating it yields CASSLRVQGGETQYF.

The chain carries TRBV7-8 and TRBJ2-3, with 7 bases lining up with TRBD1. The CDR3 loop spans 14 amino acids. From germline, CDR1 is SGHVS and CDR2 FQNEAQ. J lost 4 bases, V lost 1 base, and 2 bases had no gene match. In DNA, the CDR3 is TGTGCCAGCAGCTTAGGACAGGGCGCAGATACGCAGTATTTT. Amino acid sequence: CASSLGQGADTQYF.

The chain has TRBV4-2 and TRBJ1-2; D ambiguous. The CDR3 runs 14 residues. With 0 bases removed from V and 11 bases from J, the gap between germline ends came to 16 bases. Germline V gives CDR1 LGHNA, CDR2 YNFKEQ. The CDR3 bases are TGTGCCAGCAGCCAAGATCTACGGCCACCGGGGTACACCTTC. Residues: CASSQDLRPPGYTF.

The V and J genes are TRBV7-2 and TRBJ2-5, with 12 bases that match TRBD2. The CDR3 sequence is 15 residues long. Germline V gives CDR1 SGHTA, CDR2 FQGNSA. V dropped 5 bases and J dropped 4; count of bases not matched to a gene: 5. CDR3 nucleotide sequence: TGTGCCAGCAGCGTCTCTAGCGGGAGGGTAGAGACCCAGTACTTC. Amino acids: CASSVSSGRVETQYF.